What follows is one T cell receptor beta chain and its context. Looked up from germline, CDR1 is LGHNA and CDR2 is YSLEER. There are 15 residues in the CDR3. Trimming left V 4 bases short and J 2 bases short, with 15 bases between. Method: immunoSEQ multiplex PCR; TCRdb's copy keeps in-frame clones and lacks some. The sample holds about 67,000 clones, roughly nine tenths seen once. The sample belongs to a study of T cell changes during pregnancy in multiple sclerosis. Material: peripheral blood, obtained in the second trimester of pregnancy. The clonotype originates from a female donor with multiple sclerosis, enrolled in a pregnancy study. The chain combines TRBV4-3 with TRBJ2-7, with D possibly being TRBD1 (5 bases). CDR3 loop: CASSLLGQPPYEQYF. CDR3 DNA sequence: TGCGCCAGCAGCCTCTTGGGGCAGCCACCCTACGAGCAGTACTTC.